The 11 T cell receptor beta chains below all came from one sample that was sequenced in a study of cytomegalovirus exposure and HLA in healthy donors (dated by TCRdb to about 2017). Receptor amplification or capture employed the immunoSEQ multiplex PCR assay. For the multiplex PCR, a mixture combining 60 forward primers for TCR Vbeta segments and 13 reverse primers for TCR Jbeta segments was used. What TCRdb holds here is the immuneACCESS table cut down to in-frame rearrangements. Part of the clones is not present; checked against another copy, under half of the missing clones reflect an unresolved V gene, and the others are unexplained. For this sample, the table gives 150,000 or so clones. The ten largest clones represent 1.6% of the sample. Input material: PBMCs. The receptors come from a woman between 45 and 65 years old in good health and CMV-seronegative.

This sequence joins TRBV19 and TRBJ2-3, with 12 nucleotides matching TRBD2. V shed 4 bases, J shed 2 bases, and the junction held 7 bases outside the gene matches. The CDR3 is made up of 17 amino acids. The germline V gene encodes CDR1 LNHDA and CDR2 SQIVND (reference sequence). The CDR3 loop reads CASSTARTSGNTDTQYF. The CDR3 bases are TGTGCCAGTAGTACAGCACGGACTAGCGGGAACACAGATACGCAGTATTTT.

The rearrangement uses TRBV6-5 and TRBJ2-7; 9 bases are a match to TRBD2. The CDR3 is made up of 15 amino acids. The J segment lost 7 bases and the V segment lost 3 bases, leaving 10 bases of the junction unmatched. Looked up from germline, CDR1 is MNHEY and CDR2 is SVGAGI. The CDR3 sequence is CASSYWRREGGEQYF. CDR3 DNA: TGTGCCAGCAGTTATTGGAGGCGGGAGGGCGGGGAGCAGTACTTC.

This chain links TRBV9 with TRBJ2-5; TRBD2 matches 14 bases. This CDR3 is built from 15 residues. CDR1 SGDLS and CDR2 YYNGEE come from the germline V gene. The V and J ends lost 4 bases and 4 bases, in that order; junction bases with no gene match: 3. The CDR3 is CASSMGLAGVETQYF. CDR3 nucleotide sequence: TGTGCCAGCAGCATGGGACTAGCGGGGGTAGAGACCCAGTACTTC.

CDR3 DNA: TGTGCCAGCAGCGGTGGCGGGAGGGTCCAAGAGACCCAGTACTTC. It translates to CASSGGGRVQETQYF. The chain uses TRBV9 and TRBJ2-5; 9 bases map to TRBD2. The CDR3 is 15 amino acids. Looked up from germline, CDR1 is SGDLS and CDR2 is YYNGEE. V shed 3 bases, J shed 1 base, and the junction held 4 bases outside the gene matches. The full variable domain, with the rest looked up from reference TRBV9 and TRBJ2-5, is DSGVTQTPKHLITATGQRVTLRCSPRSGDLSVYWYQQSLDQGLQFLIQYYNGEERAKGNILERFSAQQFPDLHSELNLSSLELGDSALYFCASSGGGRVQETQYFGPGTRLLVL.

The chain combines TRBV27 with TRBJ1-2, with 7 bases fitting TRBD1. The trim removed 6 bases at V and 3 bases at J, leaving 4 bases unmatched. Germline lookup yields CDR1 MNHEY and CDR2 SMNVEV (reference sequence). This CDR3 is built from 13 residues. The CDR3 here is CASSRQGDYGYTF. The DNA of the CDR3 is TGTGCCAGCAGCCGACAGGGTGACTATGGCTACACCTTC.

This chain links TRBV27 with TRBJ2-7; 8 bases line up with TRBD1. Per germline, CDR1 MNHEY and CDR2 SMNVEV (reference sequence). V gave up 5 bases and J gave up 2 bases; unmatched junction bases: 2. This CDR3 has 13 residues. The CDR3 DNA follows: TGTGCCAGCAGTCGGACAGGGCCCTACGAGCAGTACTTC. It translates to CASSRTGPYEQYF.

The V gene is TRBV6-5, the J gene TRBJ1-3; D unresolved. Germline V gene sequence: CDR1 MNHEY, CDR2 SVGAGI. The CDR3 covers 15 residues. V lost 8 bases, J lost 0 bases, and 14 bases lay in between. The CDR3 nucleotides read TGTGCCAGCCAGGACTTATATCACTCTGGAAACACCATATATTTT. Translation: CASQDLYHSGNTIYF.

The gene calls are TRBV19 and TRBJ1-3; D ambiguous. There are 15 residues in the CDR3. Germline V lookup: CDR1 LNHDA, CDR2 SQIVND (reference sequence). Trimming pared 3 bases from V and 1 base from J, leaving 10 bases between. The CDR3 DNA is TGTGCCAGTAGTATGTTCCGGTCTTCTGGAAACACCATATATTTT. Its protein product is CASSMFRSSGNTIYF.

The chain carries TRBV19 and TRBJ1-2, with a tentative D call TRBD1 (5 bases). CDR3 length equals 13 residues. Germline V gene data show CDR1 as LNHDA and CDR2 as SQIVND (reference sequence). Trimming removed 4 bases from V and 4 bases from J, with 10 bases in between. CDR3 nucleotides: TGTGCCAGTAGTACGCGGGACGGCTATGGCTACACCTTC. As protein: CASSTRDGYGYTF.

The chain has TRBV30 and TRBJ1-4, with a tentative D call TRBD1 (6 bases). From germline, CDR1 is GTSNPN and CDR2 SVGIG (reference sequence). V was trimmed by 0 bases and J by 13 bases, leaving 18 bases between them. The CDR3 extends over 14 amino acids. The CDR3 nucleotides are TGTGCCTGGAGTGTACAGGCCCTACAGGGTAGACTGTTTTTT. Translation gives CAWSVQALQGRLFF.

The V and J genes are TRBV5-1 and TRBJ2-5; 10 nucleotides agree with TRBD2. Germline V gene lookup returns CDR1 SGHRS and CDR2 YFSETQ. V trimming: 4 bases; J trimming: 5 bases; junction bases outside the gene matches: 11. The CDR3 covers 16 residues. The CDR3 sequence is CASSPGLLAGEETQYF. The CDR3, as DNA: TGCGCCAGCAGCCCAGGGCTTCTAGCGGGAGAGGAGACCCAGTACTTC. Full variable domain (outside the CDR3, taken from reference TRBV5-1 and TRBJ2-5): KAGVTQTPRYLIKTRGQQVTLSCSPISGHRSVSWYQQTPGQGLQFLFEYFSETQRNKGNFPGRFSGRQFSNSRSEMNVSTLELGDSALYLCASSPGLLAGEETQYFGPGTRLLVL.